This T cell receptor (beta chain) was observed in a study of blood T cells in healthy people across ages. The V gene's germline CDR1 is DFQATT and CDR2 SNEGSKA (reference sequence). The CDR3 has 13 residues. Trimming took 5 bases from V and 2 from J, leaving 10 bases between them. The use of a sample-barcoded 5' primer and a J-beta primer mix characterized a second PCR of roughly 7 to 11 cycles. TCRdb itself ran the 5' RACE reads through MiXCR, one entry per CDR3 protein. The sample records some 1.6 million distinct CDR3 sequences, roughly 32% being singletons. Drawing of peripheral blood yielded about 9.6 milliliters from each donor.

The origin of this receptor is a young woman in good health. The sequenced sample was blood. The chain links TRBV20-1 to TRBJ2-4; D not certain. CDR3 DNA sequence: TGCAGTGCTCGTGCCGGGCCCAAAAACATTCAGTACTTC. It encodes CSARAGPKNIQYF.